This T cell receptor beta chain came from a study of identical twins. The CDR3 sequence is 15 residues long. Germline V gene data show CDR1 as MNHEY and CDR2 as SVGEGT. Trimming at V came to 7 bases and at J to 0 bases, leaving 5 bases not matched to a gene. Whole-study findings and limits: Interpretation of the results relied on cross-sectional statistical analysis and not on following the same donors. Analyses based on zero insertions could be partly confounded by invariant MAIT and iNKT cells.

This clonotype came up many times. Its antigen remains unidentified. Only healthy Caucasians were enrolled as donors. In TCRdb, the 5' RACE reads were re-called with MiXCR into one record per CDR3 protein. The table includes 400,000 to 500,000 distinct CDR3 sequences, less than 20% detected once. The chain uses TRBV6-2 or TRBV6-3 and TRBJ2-1, with 8 positions matching TRBD2. Sequenced input: naive T cells sorted from blood. The receptor comes from a man aged 45-60 years in good health. The CDR3 coding sequence is TGTGCCAGCAACAGCGGGAGAACCTCCTACAATGAGCAGTTCTTC. Its translation is CASNSGRTSYNEQFF.